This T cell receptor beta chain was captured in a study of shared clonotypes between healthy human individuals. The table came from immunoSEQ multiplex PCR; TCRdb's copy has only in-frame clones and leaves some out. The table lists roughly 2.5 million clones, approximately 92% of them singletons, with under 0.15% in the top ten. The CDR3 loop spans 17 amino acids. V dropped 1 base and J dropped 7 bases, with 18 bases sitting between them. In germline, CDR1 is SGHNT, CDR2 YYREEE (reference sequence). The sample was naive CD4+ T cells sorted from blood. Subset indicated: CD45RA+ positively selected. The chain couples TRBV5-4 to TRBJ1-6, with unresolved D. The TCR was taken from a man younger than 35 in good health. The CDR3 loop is CASSLQAIKSENSPLHF. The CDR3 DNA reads TGTGCCAGCAGCTTGCAGGCAATCAAATCGGAAAATTCACCCCTCCACTTT.